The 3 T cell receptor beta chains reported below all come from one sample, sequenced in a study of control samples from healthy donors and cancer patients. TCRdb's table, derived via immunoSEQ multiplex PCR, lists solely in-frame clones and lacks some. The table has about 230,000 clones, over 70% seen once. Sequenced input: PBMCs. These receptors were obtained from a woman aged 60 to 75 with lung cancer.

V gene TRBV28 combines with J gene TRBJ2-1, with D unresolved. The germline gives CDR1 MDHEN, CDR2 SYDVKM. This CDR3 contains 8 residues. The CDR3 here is CARNEQFF. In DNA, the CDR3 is TGTGCTCGCAATGAGCAGTTCTTC.

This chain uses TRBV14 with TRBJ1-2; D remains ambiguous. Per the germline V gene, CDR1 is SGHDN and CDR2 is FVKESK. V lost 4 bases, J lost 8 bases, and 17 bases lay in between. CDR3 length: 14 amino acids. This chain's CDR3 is CASSRMTGMEGYTF. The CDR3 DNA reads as TGTGCCAGCAGCCGTATGACCGGAATGGAGGGCTACACCTTC.

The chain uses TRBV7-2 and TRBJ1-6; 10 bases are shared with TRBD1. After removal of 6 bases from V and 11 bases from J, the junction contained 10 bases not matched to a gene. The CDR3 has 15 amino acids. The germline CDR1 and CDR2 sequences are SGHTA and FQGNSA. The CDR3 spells CASSPGTGVFAPLHF. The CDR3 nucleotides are TGTGCCAGCAGTCCCGGGACAGGGGTTTTCGCACCCCTCCACTTT.